Shown below are 32 T cell receptor beta chains from a single sample sequenced in a study of T cell repertoires in cytomegalovirus infection. Their antigens remain unidentified. TCRdb processed the reads anew with MiXCR; each CDR3 protein has one entry. Of under 200,000 distinct CDR3 sequences in the sample, less than 25% were seen once. This specimen consisted of CD8+ T cells from cultured PBMCs, obtained from culture after CMV antigen stimulation. Receptors were obtained from a human donor in good health (CMV status not recorded). Some clones in this sample may be carry-over from other donors' samples.

This clonotype was counted at least ten times. The chain combines TRBV6-1 with TRBJ2-1, with 9 bases identical to TRBD2. The CDR3 is 12 amino acids. From germline, CDR1 is MNHNS and CDR2 SASEGT. V shed 10 bases and J 7 bases; nucleotides not matched to a gene: 5. In DNA form, the CDR3 reads TGTGCCATCTCGAGCGGGGGGAATGAGCAGTTCTTC. It encodes CAISSGGNEQFF.

CDR3 bases: TGTGCCAGCAGATGGGGGGGGGCCCCAGGGACCGGGGAGCTGTTTTTT. It translates to CASRWGGAPGTGELFF. This chain connects TRBV27 to TRBJ2-2; possible D gene TRBD2, 7 bases. The germline V and J ends were trimmed by 6 bases and 5 bases, with 19 bases remaining between them. CDR1 and CDR2 (germline): MNHEY, SMNVEV (reference sequence). This CDR3 contains 16 residues.

This clonotype has more than one count but fewer than ten. This rearrangement joins TRBV12-3 or TRBV12-4 to TRBJ1-5; unclear D gene. The CDR3 consists of 15 residues. Deletions cut 3 bases from V and 2 bases from J, with 11 bases between. The CDR3 region is CASSFGHAGNQPQHF. The DNA for the CDR3 is TGTGCCAGCAGTTTCGGCCACGCGGGCAATCAGCCCCAGCATTTT.

This clonotype was observed a handful of times. The V gene is TRBV11-2, the J gene TRBJ1-1; D is uncertain. The V end was cut by 8 bases, the J end by 1 base, with 5 bases between. Looked up from germline, CDR1 is SGHAT and CDR2 is FQNNGV. The CDR3 spans 11 residues. The CDR3, as DNA: TGTGCCAGCGGCCCGAACACTGAAGCTTTCTTT. Amino acids: CASGPNTEAFF.

This clonotype was counted between two and nine times. The rearrangement uses TRBV6-6 and TRBJ2-2; 8 bases are a match to TRBD2. The CDR3 loop spans 17 amino acids. Germline-derived CDR1 and CDR2 are MNHNY and SVGAGI (reference sequence). J gave up 4 bases and V 7 bases, and 14 bases lay outside the gene matches. The CDR3 here is CASTFRGGPYGTGELFF. CDR3 bases: TGTGCCAGCACCTTTCGGGGGGGGCCTTATGGCACCGGGGAGCTGTTTTTT.

The V and J genes are TRBV7-2 and TRBJ1-6, with 12 bases aligning to TRBD1. CDR1 is SGHTA, CDR2 FQGNSA, per germline. V lost 5 bases and J lost 8; bases outside the gene matches: 7. This CDR3 region has 16 residues. The CDR3 region has the DNA TGTGCCAGCAGCCCCGGGACAGGGGGCTACTATTCACCCCTCCACTTT. Translated: CASSPGTGGYYSPLHF. The complete variable domain, with remaining parts taken from reference TRBV7-2 and TRBJ1-6, reads GAGVSQSPSNKVTEKGKDVELRCDPISGHTALYWYRQSLGQGLEFLIYFQGNSAPDKSGLPSDRFSAERTGGSVSTLTIQRTQQEDSAVYLCASSPGTGGYYSPLHFGNGTRLTVT.

The chain is built from TRBV19 and TRBJ2-7, with D possibly being TRBD2 (5 bases). This CDR3 is built from 14 residues. The V end lost 1 base, the J end lost 1 base, and 8 bases lay between the germline ends. The germline V gene encodes CDR1 LNHDA and CDR2 SQIVND (reference sequence). This chain's CDR3 is CASSIVPGSYEQYF. CDR3 coding DNA: TGTGCCAGTAGTATAGTCCCGGGGTCCTACGAGCAGTACTTC.

This clonotype has a handful of counts. The CDR3 region is CASSLSGGTTGELFF. CDR3 coding DNA: TGTGCCAGCAGCTTATCGGGGGGCACCACCGGGGAGCTGTTTTTT. The rearrangement links TRBV7-6 to TRBJ2-2, with D tentatively TRBD2 (7 bases). V lost 2 bases and J 4 bases, leaving 11 bases between the germline ends. This CDR3 is built from 15 residues. Germline lookup yields CDR1 SGHVS and CDR2 FNYEAQ.

This chain joins TRBV6-5 and TRBJ2-7; TRBD1 agrees at 7 bases. CDR3 length equals 15 residues. From germline, CDR1 is MNHEY and CDR2 SVGAGI. Trimming at V came to 2 bases and at J to 2 bases, leaving 6 bases not matched to a gene. For the CDR3, the DNA is TGTGCCAGCAGTTACGGCGTGGGACAGCCCTACGAGCAGTACTTC. Its protein product is CASSYGVGQPYEQYF.

The chain combines TRBV11-2 with TRBJ2-2; 9 bases align to TRBD1. The germline V gene encodes CDR1 SGHAT and CDR2 FQNNGV. V shed 1 base and J 7 bases; nucleotides not matched to a gene: 10. CDR3 size: 17 residues. The CDR3 reads CASSLGWDRARIGELFF. For the CDR3, the DNA is TGTGCCAGCAGCTTAGGCTGGGACAGGGCGCGGATCGGGGAGCTGTTTTTT.

This clonotype was picked up a small number of times. The gene calls are TRBV7-6 and TRBJ2-1, with 10 bases lining up with TRBD1. From germline, CDR1 is SGHVS and CDR2 FNYEAQ. CDR3 length: 17 residues. Trimming at V came to 5 bases and at J to 5 bases, leaving 12 bases not matched to a gene. CDR3 in DNA: TGTGCCAGCAGCCCGCCCCCGCGGGGGACAGGGGACAATGAGCAGTTCTTC. It specifies CASSPPPRGTGDNEQFF.

This clonotype has more than one count but fewer than ten. The chain has TRBV20-1 and TRBJ2-4, with TRBD2 as a possible D gene (6 bases). V was clipped by 5 bases and J by 3 bases, with 23 bases between them. CDR1 is DFQATT, CDR2 SNEGSKA, per germline (reference sequence). The CDR3 is 17 amino acids. CDR3 loop: CSAGRGGPWGGKNIQYF. CDR3 in DNA: TGCAGTGCTGGCCGTGGAGGACCGTGGGGAGGCAAAAACATTCAGTACTTC.

This clonotype came up a few times. The chain carries TRBV5-6 and TRBJ2-5; D call uncertain. Germline V gene data show CDR1 as SGHDT and CDR2 as YYEEEE. This CDR3 has 12 residues. V was clipped by 0 bases and J by 4 bases, with 4 bases between them. CDR3: CASSLGTETQYF. The CDR3 nucleotides read TGTGCCAGCAGCTTGGGGACAGAGACCCAGTACTTC.

This chain links TRBV7-9 with TRBJ2-1; 11 nucleotides line up with TRBD2. The V and J ends lost 5 bases and 7 bases, in that order; junction bases with no gene match: 7. The CDR3 is 15 residues long. CDR1 is SEHNR, CDR2 FQNEAQ, per germline (reference sequence). The CDR3 loop reads CASSGLAGGWNEQFF. The CDR3 region has the DNA TGTGCCAGCAGCGGTCTAGCGGGGGGCTGGAATGAGCAGTTCTTC.

This clonotype was detected ten times or more. The chain joins TRBV28 to TRBJ2-7, with 9 bases fitting TRBD1. The CDR3 runs to 14 residues. Germline V gene lookup returns CDR1 MDHEN and CDR2 SYDVKM. J was trimmed by 4 bases and V by 5 bases; bases with no gene match: 6. The chain's CDR3 is CASSTQDRGYEQYF. Written as DNA, the CDR3 is TGTGCCAGCAGTACCCAGGACAGGGGTTACGAGCAGTACTTC.

The genes are TRBV12-3 or TRBV12-4 and TRBJ2-7, with D tentatively TRBD2 (5 bases). The CDR3 is 12 amino acids. The germline V and J ends were trimmed by 6 bases and 6 bases, with 12 bases remaining between them. The CDR3 is CASSTPGSEQYF. The CDR3 bases are TGTGCCAGCAGCACCCCTGGGAGCGAGCAGTACTTC.

V usage is TRBV7-6 and J usage is TRBJ2-3, with 7 bases matching TRBD1. The CDR3 consists of 17 residues. The V and J ends lost 5 bases and 3 bases, in that order; junction bases with no gene match: 14. CDR1 is SGHVS, CDR2 FNYEAQ, per germline. The CDR3 nucleotides are TGTGCCAGCAGCCACCCTGCCAGAGACAGGGAAACAGATACGCAGTATTTT. Translating it yields CASSHPARDRETDTQYF. Drawing the rest from reference TRBV7-6 and TRBJ2-3, the complete variable domain is GAGVSQSPRYKVTKRGQDVALRCDPISGHVSLYWYRQALGQGPEFLTYFNYEAQQDKSGLPNDRFSAERPEGSISTLTIQRTEQRDSAMYRCASSHPARDRETDTQYFGPGTRLTVL.

This clonotype has more than one count but fewer than ten. The chain employs TRBV6-2 or TRBV6-3 and TRBJ1-1; D unresolved. From germline, CDR1 is MNHEY and CDR2 SVGEGT. Deletions cut 3 bases from V and 0 bases from J, with 17 bases between. This CDR3 spans 17 amino acids. Here the CDR3 reads CASSYGAMGNLNTEAFF. The CDR3 region has the DNA TGTGCCAGCAGTTATGGTGCCATGGGGAACCTGAACACTGAAGCTTTCTTT.

The J gene is TRBJ2-4, the V gene TRBV2, with D unresolved. Trimming shortened V by 4 bases and J by 0 bases, and 7 bases separated the two germline ends. CDR1 is SNHLY and CDR2 is FYNNEI in the germline V gene. The CDR3 length is 14 residues. The CDR3 sequence is CASSGALAKNIQYF. CDR3 nucleotide sequence: TGTGCCAGCAGTGGTGCGCTAGCCAAAAACATTCAGTACTTC.

The J gene is TRBJ2-3, the V gene TRBV12-3 or TRBV12-4; 7 nucleotides align to TRBD1. Germline trimming cut 7 bases from V and 6 bases from J; bases unmatched to any gene: 7. This CDR3 is built from 13 residues. CDR3 residues: CASISQGWDTQYF. CDR3 sequence (DNA): TGTGCCAGCATCTCACAGGGGTGGGATACGCAGTATTTT.

This clonotype was seen only a few times. This chain connects TRBV6-1 to TRBJ1-1; no firm D call. V lost 5 bases, J lost 1 base, and 11 bases lay in between. The CDR3 has 14 residues. CDR1 is MNHNS, CDR2 SASEGT, per germline. The CDR3 reads CASSYGSQNTEAFF. CDR3 bases: TGTGCCAGCAGTTACGGCAGCCAGAACACTGAAGCTTTCTTT.

This clonotype was counted between two and nine times. One end of the junction is discordant with germline, which a read error may explain. This chain uses TRBV30 with TRBJ2-7; D uncertain. Looked up from germline, CDR1 is GTSNPN and CDR2 is SVGIG (reference sequence). This CDR3 has 12 residues. The CDR3 nucleotides are TGTGCCTGGAGTCCCCTGGAATACGAGCAGAACTTC. Encoded protein: CAWSPLEYEQNF.

The CDR3 sequence is CASRGLDTYNEQFF. The CDR3 DNA reads as TGTGCCAGCAGGGGACTGGACACCTACAATGAGCAGTTCTTC. This chain links TRBV7-8 with TRBJ2-1; D possibly corresponds to TRBD2 (6 bases). CDR3 size: 14 residues. V lost 6 bases and J 2 bases, leaving 11 bases between the germline ends. The V gene's germline CDR1 is SGHVS and CDR2 FQNEAQ. Full variable domain (rest looked up from reference TRBV7-8 and TRBJ2-1): GAGVSQSPRYKVAKRGQDVALRCDPISGHVSLFWYQQALGQGPEFLTYFQNEAQLDKSGLPSDRFFAERPEGSVSTLKIQRTQQEDSAVYLCASRGLDTYNEQFFGPGTRLTVL.

The chain employs TRBV7-9 and TRBJ2-5; TRBD2 matches 9 bases. V shed 5 bases and J 0 bases; nucleotides not matched to a gene: 10. Germline loops: CDR1 SEHNR, CDR2 FQNEAQ (reference sequence). The CDR3 length is 17 residues. CDR3 nucleotides: TGTGCCAGCAGCCCCCAGGAGGTAGCGGGGGACCAAGAGACCCAGTACTTC. Translated: CASSPQEVAGDQETQYF.

This clonotype turned up a few times. V usage is TRBV27 and J usage is TRBJ1-4; D is unresolved. The CDR3 is made up of 14 amino acids. Germline values: CDR1 MNHEY, CDR2 SMNVEV (reference sequence). The V end was cut by 6 bases, the J end by 6 bases, with 14 bases between. CDR3 in amino acids: CASSPAAGDEKLFF. For the CDR3, the DNA is TGTGCCAGCAGCCCTGCAGCCGGGGATGAAAAACTGTTTTTT.

The genes are TRBV24-1 and TRBJ1-6, with no clear D. CDR3 size: 16 residues. V lost 2 bases and J lost 7, with 14 bases in between. The germline V gene has CDR1 KGHDR and CDR2 SFDVKD. DNA for the CDR3: TGTGCCACCAGTGATTCGACTGCAGGACTAAATTCACCCCTCCACTTT. Its translation is CATSDSTAGLNSPLHF.

This chain joins TRBV12-3 or TRBV12-4 and TRBJ2-7; 7 bases line up with TRBD1. V dropped 5 bases and J dropped 7; count of bases not matched to a gene: 14. This CDR3 contains 15 residues. Here the CDR3 reads CASSPTPTGWGEQYF. The CDR3 DNA reads as TGTGCCAGCAGTCCAACTCCGACAGGGTGGGGAGAGCAGTACTTC.

The V call is TRBV7-6, the J call TRBJ2-1; D unresolved. The CDR3 totals 14 residues. Trimming cost V 0 bases and J 4 bases, with 7 bases left between them. The germline CDR1 and CDR2 sequences are SGHVS and FNYEAQ. The CDR3 reads CASSLAAVYNEQFF. In nucleotides, the CDR3 is TGTGCCAGCAGCTTAGCGGCGGTTTACAATGAGCAGTTCTTC.

The genes are TRBV12-3 or TRBV12-4 and TRBJ2-3; D might be TRBD2 (5 bases). V was trimmed by 5 bases and J by 8 bases, leaving 5 bases between them. This CDR3 spans 10 amino acids. The CDR3 loop is CASSGSTQYF. DNA for the CDR3: TGTGCCAGCAGTGGGAGTACGCAGTATTTT.

The chain uses TRBV6-2 or TRBV6-3 and TRBJ2-3; 10 nucleotides align to TRBD2. The CDR3 covers 16 residues. J was trimmed by 1 base and V by 2 bases; bases with no gene match: 3. Germline V gene sequence: CDR1 MNHEY, CDR2 SVGEGT. CDR3 sequence reads: CASSYETSGRTDTQYF. CDR3 in DNA: TGTGCCAGCAGTTACGAGACTAGCGGGCGCACAGATACGCAGTATTTT.

V usage is TRBV27 and J usage is TRBJ1-2; D unresolved. The ends were cut back, 5 bases at V and 4 bases at J, with 17 bases in the middle. This CDR3 has 15 amino acids. The germline gives CDR1 MNHEY, CDR2 SMNVEV (reference sequence). DNA for the CDR3: TGTGCCAGCAGTCACCATAGGGTTGACGGCTATGGCTACACCTTC. Translating it yields CASSHHRVDGYGYTF.

The chain combines TRBV6-2 or TRBV6-3 with TRBJ2-2; 9 bases are a match to TRBD1. CDR1 MNHEY and CDR2 SVGEGT come from the germline V gene. J lost 2 bases, V lost 5 bases, and 12 bases had no gene match. CDR3 length: 18 residues. The CDR3 region has the DNA TGTGCCAGCAGTCAAGCCGAACCGGGACAGGGTAACACCGGGGAGCTGTTTTTT. Residues: CASSQAEPGQGNTGELFF.